Below, 18 T cell receptor beta chains from the same sample are listed, as sequenced in a study of T cells in tumors after PD-1 blockade. The repertoire was sequenced with immunoSEQ multiplex PCR; TCRdb's copy has only in-frame clones and lacks some. The sample lists approximately 47,000 clones, 79% occurring once. The source was PBMCs, collected before anti-PD-1 therapy. The receptors were gathered from a human donor with advanced basal cell or squamous cell carcinoma (not recorded which).

Only one count was recorded for this clone. V and J are TRBV5-1 and TRBJ2-7; 7 nucleotides line up with TRBD2. CDR3 length: 15 residues. Trimming at V came to 4 bases and at J to 1 base, leaving 8 bases not matched to a gene. CDR1 and CDR2 from the germline V gene are SGHRS and YFSETQ. The CDR3 loop is CASSPGGGRSYEQYF. The CDR3 bases are TGCGCCAGCAGCCCGGGGGGAGGGCGGTCCTACGAGCAGTACTTC.

The rearrangement uses TRBV20-1 and TRBJ2-2, with 9 nucleotides matching TRBD2. The V gene end was trimmed by 3 bases and the J gene end by 4 bases; junction bases not matched to a gene: 6. Germline CDR1 DFQATT, CDR2 SNEGSKA (reference sequence). CDR3 length: 15 amino acids. The CDR3 is CSASGRGGPTGELFF. The CDR3 DNA is TGCAGTGCTAGTGGGCGGGGGGGCCCCACCGGGGAGCTGTTTTTT.

This chain links TRBV19 with TRBJ2-2, with 10 bases that match TRBD2. Unmatched junction bases numbered 7, after V lost 5 bases and J lost 4 bases. In germline, CDR1 is LNHDA, CDR2 SQIVND (reference sequence). The CDR3 has 16 residues. Here the CDR3 DNA reads TGTGCCAGTAGTCTTCTAGCGGGAGTGGGCACCGGGGAGCTGTTTTTT. It codes for CASSLLAGVGTGELFF.

This clone was seen only a few times. The chain has TRBV11-3 and TRBJ2-7, with D hard to call. This CDR3 has 15 amino acids. Germline loops: CDR1 SGHNT, CDR2 YENEEA. Between the trimmed V and J ends, which lost 2 bases and 0 bases, there was a span of 11 bases. CDR3 sequence reads: CASSLTRTGSYEQYF. DNA for the CDR3: TGTGCCAGCAGCTTAACGAGGACCGGCTCCTACGAGCAGTACTTC.

The count of this clone is one. The V gene is TRBV4-1, the J gene TRBJ2-7; no definite D call. V dropped 0 bases and J dropped 6 bases, with 6 bases sitting between them. The V gene's germline CDR1 is MGHRA and CDR2 YSYEKL. CDR3 length: 12 amino acids. The CDR3 here is CASSQDPAEQYF. CDR3 sequence (DNA): TGCGCCAGCAGCCAAGATCCGGCCGAGCAGTACTTC.

This chain links TRBV25-1 with TRBJ1-3; D not certain. Trimming took off 6 bases at V and 0 bases at J, with 12 bases between the two ends. The germline gives CDR1 MGHDK, CDR2 SYGVNS. The CDR3 has 15 amino acids. CDR3 in DNA: TGTGCCAGCAGCCAAGATGCAAACTCTGGAAACACCATATATTTT. This codes for CASSQDANSGNTIYF.

The chain combines TRBV6-5 with TRBJ2-2; TRBD1 matches 7 bases. Germline CDR1 and CDR2: MNHEY and SVGAGI. The CDR3 totals 16 residues. With V trimmed by 2 bases and J by 4 bases, 7 bases remained unmatched. Here the CDR3 DNA reads TGTGCCAGCAGTTACACCCATTGGACAGGCACCGGGGAGCTGTTTTTT. Translation: CASSYTHWTGTGELFF.

The chain employs TRBV7-3 and TRBJ1-1; the match to TRBD1 covers 8 bases. The germline gives CDR1 SGHTA, CDR2 FQGTGA. The CDR3 consists of 14 residues. J lost 5 bases, V lost 3 bases, and 5 bases had no gene match. This chain's CDR3 is CASSFQGAGTEAFF. In DNA, the CDR3 is TGTGCCAGCAGCTTTCAGGGGGCGGGTACTGAAGCTTTCTTT.

This clone was observed a handful of times. The chain links TRBV6-1 to TRBJ2-1; a weak D match, TRBD1 (6 bases). The V end was cut by 1 base, the J end by 8 bases, with 15 bases between. The CDR3 runs 15 residues. The germline V gene encodes CDR1 MNHNS and CDR2 SASEGT. CDR3 nucleotide sequence: TGTGCCAGCAGTGAAGGGACAGTCGGTAGCTATGAGCAGTTCTTC. It is translated as CASSEGTVGSYEQFF.

This chain joins TRBV28 and TRBJ1-4; 10 bases line up with TRBD1. The CDR3 is 14 amino acids. CDR1 MDHEN and CDR2 SYDVKM come from the germline V gene. V lost 5 bases, J lost 8 bases, and 5 bases stayed unmatched. DNA for the CDR3: TGTGCCAGCAGTCAGACAGGGGGCGCGGAAAAACTGTTTTTT. Protein: CASSQTGGAEKLFF.

This clone was seen only a few times. V gene TRBV7-9 combines with J gene TRBJ2-7; 7 bases map to TRBD1. V gave up 4 bases and J gave up 2 bases; unmatched junction bases: 5. CDR3 length equals 14 residues. Germline CDR1 reads SEHNR; CDR2 reads FQNEAQ (reference sequence). The CDR3 here is CASSYRDSTYEQYF. CDR3 DNA: TGTGCCAGCAGCTACCGGGACAGCACCTACGAGCAGTACTTC.

The J gene is TRBJ2-7, the V gene TRBV28; TRBD2 agrees at 14 bases. The CDR3 is made up of 15 amino acids. Germline trimming cut 8 bases from V and 9 bases from J; bases unmatched to any gene: 12. The V gene's germline CDR1 is MDHEN and CDR2 SYDVKM. CDR3 sequence: CASGIEGLAGVGQYF. CDR3 DNA sequence: TGTGCCAGCGGAATAGAGGGACTAGCGGGAGTCGGGCAGTACTTC.

The CDR3 loop reads CASSLQGLDLETQYF. For the CDR3, the DNA is TGCGCCAGCAGCCTTCAGGGATTAGACCTCGAGACCCAGTACTTC. V and J are TRBV5-1 and TRBJ2-5; D is perhaps TRBD1 (5 bases). The CDR3 is 15 amino acids. CDR1 and CDR2 from the germline V gene are SGHRS and YFSETQ. V lost 4 bases, J lost 5 bases, and 18 bases lay in between.

The rearrangement joins TRBV7-2 to TRBJ1-2; D is uncertain. Germline CDR1 SGHTA, CDR2 FQGNSA. The CDR3 length is 15 residues. Trimming shortened V by 1 base and J by 3 bases, and 12 bases separated the two germline ends. The CDR3 bases are TGTGCCAGCAGCTTAGTTTCAGCTTTAGACTATGGCTACACCTTC. Protein product: CASSLVSALDYGYTF.

The chain is built from TRBV14 and TRBJ2-5, with 10 bases lining up with TRBD2. CDR1 is SGHDN and CDR2 is FVKESK in the germline V gene. The CDR3 runs to 17 residues. V gave up 0 bases and J gave up 5 bases; unmatched junction bases: 9. CDR3 coding DNA: TGTGCCAGCAGCCAAGAGTACCTAGCGGGGGCAGCGGAGACCCAGTACTTC. Translated: CASSQEYLAGAAETQYF.

The chain recombines TRBV19 with TRBJ1-1; D is unclear. CDR1 and CDR2 from the germline V gene are LNHDA and SQIVND (reference sequence). V lost 2 bases to trimming and J lost 0 bases, with 4 bases between them. This CDR3 comprises 13 residues. The CDR3 region has the DNA TGTGCCAGTAGTATAACGTTGAACACTGAAGCTTTCTTT. Amino acid sequence: CASSITLNTEAFF.

This rearrangement joins TRBV5-1 to TRBJ1-1; D is possibly TRBD1 (6 bases). The length of the CDR3 is 15 residues. The V and J ends lost 3 bases and 4 bases respectively, with 16 bases between them. CDR1 and CDR2 from the germline V gene are SGHRS and YFSETQ. The CDR3 region is CASSSGRQGSTEAFF. For the CDR3, the DNA is TGCGCCAGCAGCTCGGGTCGGCAGGGGAGCACTGAAGCTTTCTTT.

The chain joins TRBV2 to TRBJ2-2; D ambiguous. V was shortened by 2 bases and J by 1 base, with 5 bases between the two germline ends. The CDR3 has 14 amino acids. The germline CDR1 and CDR2 sequences are SNHLY and FYNNEI. CDR3 nucleotide sequence: TGTGCCAGCAGTGAATTGGGGAACACCGGGGAGCTGTTTTTT. Encoded protein: CASSELGNTGELFF.